Following are 7 T cell receptor beta chains from one sample sequenced in a study of shared clonotypes between healthy human individuals. The protocol was immunoSEQ multiplex PCR, while the TCRdb copy is restricted to in-frame clones and leaves out a portion. In the table there are 850,000 to 1,200,000 clones, about 77% of which are singletons. The source material was memory CD4+ T cells sorted from blood. Subset described: CD45RA-negative fraction. Every receptor here comes from a man in his late teens or twenties in good health.

V is TRBV4-2 and J is TRBJ2-7, with 7 nucleotides matching TRBD1. Germline V lookup: CDR1 LGHNA, CDR2 YNFKEQ. This CDR3 is built from 16 residues. The junction had 12 bases not matched to a gene; V was cut back by 2 bases and J by 5 bases. This CDR3 is CASSQIPGQLGDEQYF. Here the CDR3 DNA reads TGTGCCAGCAGCCAAATTCCGGGACAGCTGGGGGACGAGCAGTACTTC.

The chain uses TRBV19 and TRBJ2-5, with 13 bases lining up with TRBD2. V lost 5 bases and J lost 4; bases outside the gene matches: 10. This CDR3 contains 17 residues. The germline CDR1 and CDR2 sequences are LNHDA and SQIVND (reference sequence). The CDR3 DNA reads as TGTGCCAGTAGTCCCGAGGGACTAGCGGGGATTGGAGAGACCCAGTACTTC. It yields the protein CASSPEGLAGIGETQYF.

The chain links TRBV2 to TRBJ1-4, with 8 bases identical to TRBD1. The CDR3 runs 14 residues. From germline, CDR1 is SNHLY and CDR2 FYNNEI. Unmatched junction bases numbered 5, after V lost 4 bases and J lost 7 bases. The CDR3 DNA sequence: TGTGCCAGCAGTGGGACAGGGTTCGGTGAAAAACTGTTTTTT. It translates to CASSGTGFGEKLFF.

The V gene is TRBV11-2, the J gene TRBJ1-6; TRBD1 might be the D (5 bases). The CDR3 has 14 amino acids. With 1 base removed from V and 10 bases from J, the gap between germline ends came to 11 bases. Germline V CDR1 and CDR2: SGHAT, FQNNGV. As DNA, the CDR3 is TGTGCCAGCAGCTTAGGCCCCGAGGGGTCACCCCTCCACTTT. It specifies CASSLGPEGSPLHF.

The DNA of the CDR3 is TGTGCCAGCAGACTTCGGACAGGGGATTCCTACGAGCAGTACTTC. It encodes CASRLRTGDSYEQYF. The rearrangement links TRBV27 to TRBJ2-7; TRBD1 matches 9 bases. V trimming: 6 bases; J trimming: 1 base; junction bases outside the gene matches: 7. The CDR3 consists of 15 residues. Germline values: CDR1 MNHEY, CDR2 SMNVEV (reference sequence).

The table lists this clone with a few counts. The V call is TRBV30, the J call TRBJ1-5; tentative D call: TRBD1 (5 bases). Deletions cut 3 bases from V and 7 bases from J, with 13 bases between. The CDR3 contains 13 residues. CDR1 is GTSNPN, CDR2 SVGIG, per germline (reference sequence). Here the CDR3 reads CAWRFQGGQPQHF. In DNA, the CDR3 is TGTGCCTGGAGGTTTCAGGGAGGACAGCCCCAGCATTTT.

This clone was seen a single time. CDR3 in amino acids: CASSVGQGAINTEAFF. The CDR3 coding sequence is TGCGCCAGCAGCGTAGGACAGGGGGCGATTAACACTGAAGCTTTCTTT. The chain has TRBV5-1 and TRBJ1-1, with 11 bases that match TRBD1. With V trimmed by 4 bases and J by 2 bases, 7 bases remained unmatched. This CDR3 has 16 amino acids. Germline assignment: CDR1 SGHRS and CDR2 YFSETQ. Variable domain in full (rest from reference TRBV5-1 and TRBJ1-1): KAGVTQTPRYLIKTRGQQVTLSCSPISGHRSVSWYQQTPGQGLQFLFEYFSETQRNKGNFPGRFSGRQFSNSRSEMNVSTLELGDSALYLCASSVGQGAINTEAFFGQGTRLTVV.